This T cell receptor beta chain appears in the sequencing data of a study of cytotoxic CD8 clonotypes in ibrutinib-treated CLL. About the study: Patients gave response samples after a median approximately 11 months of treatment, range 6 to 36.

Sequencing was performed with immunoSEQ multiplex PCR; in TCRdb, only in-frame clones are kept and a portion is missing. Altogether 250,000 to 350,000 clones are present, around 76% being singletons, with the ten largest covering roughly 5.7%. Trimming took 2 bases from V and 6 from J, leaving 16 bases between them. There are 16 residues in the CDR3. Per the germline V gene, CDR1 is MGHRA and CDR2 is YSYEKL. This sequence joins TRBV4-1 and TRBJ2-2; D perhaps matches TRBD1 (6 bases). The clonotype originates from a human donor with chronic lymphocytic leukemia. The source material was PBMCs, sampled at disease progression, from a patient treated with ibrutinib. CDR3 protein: CASSQLGGRRSGELFF. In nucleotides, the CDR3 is TGCGCCAGCAGCCAATTAGGGGGAAGGAGGTCCGGGGAGCTGTTTTTT.